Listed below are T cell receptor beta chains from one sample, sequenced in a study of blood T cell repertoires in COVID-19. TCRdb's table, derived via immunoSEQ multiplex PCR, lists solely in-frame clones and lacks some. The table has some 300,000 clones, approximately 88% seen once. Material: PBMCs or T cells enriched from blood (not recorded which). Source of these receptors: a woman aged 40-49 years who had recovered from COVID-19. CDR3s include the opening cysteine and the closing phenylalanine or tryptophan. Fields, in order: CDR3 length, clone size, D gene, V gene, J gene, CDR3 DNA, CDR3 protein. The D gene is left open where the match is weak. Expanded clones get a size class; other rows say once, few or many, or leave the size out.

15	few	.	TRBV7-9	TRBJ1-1	TGTGCCAGCACCCATCGGGATACCAAGCGCACTGAAGCTTTCTTT	CASTHRDTKRTEAFF
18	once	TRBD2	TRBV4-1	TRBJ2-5	TGCGCCAGCAGCCAAGAATTGATGGTGCAGGGAGGGAGAGAGACCCAGTACTTC	CASSQELMVQGGRETQYF
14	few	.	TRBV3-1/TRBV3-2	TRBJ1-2	TGTGCCAGCAGCCAAGATTTCGCGGGCTATGGCTACACCTTC	CASSQDFAGYGYTF
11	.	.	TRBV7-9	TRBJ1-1	TGTGCCAGCATCCTAATGACTGAAGCTTTCTTT	CASILMTEAFF
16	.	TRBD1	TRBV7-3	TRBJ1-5	TGTGCCAGCAGCTCGAGACAGGGGTGTAGGGATCAGCCCCAGCATTTT	CASSSRQGCRDQPQHF
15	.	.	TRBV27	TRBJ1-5	TGTGCCAGCAGTTATTACCCAGGAAGCAATCAGCCCCAGCATTTT	CASSYYPGSNQPQHF
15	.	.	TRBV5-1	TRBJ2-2	TGCGCCAGCAGCCAGGGAACCCCGAACACCGGGGAGCTGTTTTTT	CASSQGTPNTGELFF
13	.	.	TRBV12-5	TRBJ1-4	TGTGCTAGTGGTTTGGTAATCGAGGGGGAACTGTTTTTT	CASGLVIEGELFF
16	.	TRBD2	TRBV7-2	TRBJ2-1	TGTGCCAGCAGCTTAGTCAGTGGAGCGGGGTACAATGAGCAGTTCTTC	CASSLVSGAGYNEQFF
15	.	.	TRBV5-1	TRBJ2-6	TGCGCCAGCAGCTTTAGGGGTTCTGGGGCCAACGTCCTGACTTTC	CASSFRGSGANVLTF
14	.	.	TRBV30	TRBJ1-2	TGTGCCTGGAGTAAGTCGAGTCTGAACTATGGCTACACCTTC	CAWSKSSLNYGYTF
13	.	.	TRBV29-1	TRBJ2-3	TGCAGCGTTGACGGGATAGGAACAGATACGCAGTATTTT	CSVDGIGTDTQYF
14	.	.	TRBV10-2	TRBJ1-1	TGCGCCAGCAGGGGGACATTCATGAACACTGAAGCTTTCTTT	CASRGTFMNTEAFF
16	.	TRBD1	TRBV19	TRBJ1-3	TGTGCCAGTAGATCGACAGGGGCGAACTCTGGAAACACCATATATTTT	CASRSTGANSGNTIYF
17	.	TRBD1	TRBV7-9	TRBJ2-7	TGTGCCAGCAGCTCTAGAGTCCGGGACAGGGGGCTCTACGAGCAGTACTTC	CASSSRVRDRGLYEQYF
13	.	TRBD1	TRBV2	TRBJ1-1	TGTGCCAGCAAGGGACAGGGCAACACTGAAGCTTTCTTT	CASKGQGNTEAFF
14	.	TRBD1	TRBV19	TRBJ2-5	TGTGCCAGTAGTGGCCAGGGGGTATTGGGGACCCAGTACTTC	CASSGQGVLGTQYF
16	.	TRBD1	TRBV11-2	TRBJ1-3	TGTGCCAGCAGCTCCCTACAGGGGAACTCTGGAAACACCATATATTTT	CASSSLQGNSGNTIYF
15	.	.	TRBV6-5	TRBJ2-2	TGTGCCAGCAGTTACTCCGCAGGTACCACCGGGGAGCTGTTTTTT	CASSYSAGTTGELFF
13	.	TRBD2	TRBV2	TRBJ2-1	TGTGCCAGCAGTGAAGTACGGGGGGTAGGTCAGTTCTTC	CASSEVRGVGQFF
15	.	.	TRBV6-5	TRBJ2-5	TGTGCCAGCAGAGGAGCGGGTAGCGGTCAAGAGACCCAGTACTTC	CASRGAGSGQETQYF
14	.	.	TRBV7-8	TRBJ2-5	TGTGCCAGCAGCTTAGAAGGGACACTAGAGACCCAGTACTTC	CASSLEGTLETQYF
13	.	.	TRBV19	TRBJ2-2	TGTGCCAGTAGTATAGCTAGCCCCGGGGAGCTGTTTTTT	CASSIASPGELFF
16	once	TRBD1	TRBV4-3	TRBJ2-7	TGCGCCAGCAGCCACCTCTCCGGGACAGGGAGGGACGAGCAGTACTTC	CASSHLSGTGRDEQYF
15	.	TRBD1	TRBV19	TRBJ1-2	TGTGCCAGTAGTGGGACAGGGGGCGCTTTTGGTGGCTACACCTTC	CASSGTGGAFGGYTF
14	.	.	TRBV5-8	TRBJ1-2	TGTGCCAGCAGCTTCGGACAGCCCAGCTATGGCTACACCTTC	CASSFGQPSYGYTF
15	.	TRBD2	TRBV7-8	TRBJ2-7	TGTGCCAGCAGCTTACGGGCGGGAGAAGGATACGAGCAGTACTTC	CASSLRAGEGYEQYF
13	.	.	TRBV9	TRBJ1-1	TGTGCCAGCAACAGGGAGGGGGGTACTGAAGCTTTCTTT	CASNREGGTEAFF
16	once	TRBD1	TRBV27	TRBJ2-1	TGTGCCAGCAGTTCACGAGACAGGGGGCCCTACAATGAGCAGTTCTTC	CASSSRDRGPYNEQFF
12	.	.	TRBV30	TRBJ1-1	TGTGCCTGGAACGGGGGGGGCACTGAAGCTTTCTTT	CAWNGGGTEAFF
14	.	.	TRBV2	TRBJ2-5	TGTGCCAGCAGTGCCCAACAGGGCGTGGAGACCCAGTACTTC	CASSAQQGVETQYF